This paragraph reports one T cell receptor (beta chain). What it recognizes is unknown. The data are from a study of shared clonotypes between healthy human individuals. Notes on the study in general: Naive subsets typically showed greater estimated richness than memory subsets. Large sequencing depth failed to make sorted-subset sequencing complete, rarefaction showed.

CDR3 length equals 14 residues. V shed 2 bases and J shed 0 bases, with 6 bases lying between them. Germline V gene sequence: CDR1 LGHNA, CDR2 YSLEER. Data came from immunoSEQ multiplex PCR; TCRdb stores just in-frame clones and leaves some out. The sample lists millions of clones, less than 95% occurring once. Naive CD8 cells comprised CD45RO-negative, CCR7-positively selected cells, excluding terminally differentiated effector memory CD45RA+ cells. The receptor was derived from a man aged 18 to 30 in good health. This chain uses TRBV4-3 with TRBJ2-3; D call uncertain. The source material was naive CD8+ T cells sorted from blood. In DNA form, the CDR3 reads TGCGCCAGCAGCCAAAGGTCTAGCACAGATACGCAGTATTTT. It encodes CASSQRSSTDTQYF.